Reported below is one T cell receptor (beta chain). The CDR3 extends over 14 amino acids. Deletions cut 3 bases from V and 1 base from J, with 9 bases between. The data derive from a study of T-cell reconstitution after alpha-beta-depleted transplantation in children. The library targeted TCRbeta and was prepared with unique molecular identifiers. TCRdb re-analysed the PCR reads in MiXCR, keeping a single row per CDR3 protein. This sample yields 200,000 to 300,000 distinct CDR3 sequences, of which around 12% are seen a single time; around 2.8% belongs to the top ten. The sample consisted of PBMCs from the stem cell graft donor, taken from the stem cell graft. The clonotype originates from a human donor who donated a stem cell graft to a child with acute lymphoblastic leukemia. The gene calls are TRBV12-3 or TRBV12-4 and TRBJ1-1; D is unresolved. The CDR3 DNA is TGTGCCAGCAGTTTCCGGCCGACGAACACTGAAGCTTTCTTT. Amino acids: CASSFRPTNTEAFF.